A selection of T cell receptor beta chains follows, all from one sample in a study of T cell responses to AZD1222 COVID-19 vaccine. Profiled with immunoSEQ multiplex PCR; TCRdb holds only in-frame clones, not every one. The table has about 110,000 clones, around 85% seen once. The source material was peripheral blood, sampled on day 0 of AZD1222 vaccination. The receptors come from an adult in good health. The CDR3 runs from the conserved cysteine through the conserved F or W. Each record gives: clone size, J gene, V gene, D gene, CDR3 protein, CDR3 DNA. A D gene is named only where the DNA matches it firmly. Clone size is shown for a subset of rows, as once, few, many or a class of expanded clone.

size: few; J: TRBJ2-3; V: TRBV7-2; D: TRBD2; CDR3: CATYKSPGGPLDTQYF; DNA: TGTGCCACCTACAAAAGCCCGGGGGGGCCTTTAGATACGCAGTATTTT
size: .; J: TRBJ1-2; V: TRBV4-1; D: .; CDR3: CASSQDMGGASYGYTF; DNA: TGCGCCAGCAGCCAAGATATGGGGGGCGCGTCCTATGGCTACACCTTC
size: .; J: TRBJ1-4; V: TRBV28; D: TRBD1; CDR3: CASRNRGRTEKLFF; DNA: TGTGCCAGCAGAAACAGGGGGCGCACTGAAAAACTGTTTTTT
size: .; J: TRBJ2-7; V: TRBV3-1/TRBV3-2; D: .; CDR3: CASSQSVRTYEQYF; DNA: TGTGCCAGCAGCCAATCGGTACGGACCTACGAGCAGTACTTC
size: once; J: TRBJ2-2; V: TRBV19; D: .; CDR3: CASTTTHNTGELFF; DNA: TGTGCCAGTACGACTACCCATAACACCGGGGAGCTGTTTTTT
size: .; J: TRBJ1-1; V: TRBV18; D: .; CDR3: CASSPTAKNTEAFF; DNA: TGTGCCAGCTCACCTACAGCAAAGAACACTGAAGCTTTCTTT
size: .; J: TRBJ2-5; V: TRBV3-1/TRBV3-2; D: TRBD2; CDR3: CASSRRGGLAGGRQETQYF; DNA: TGTGCCAGCAGCCGAAGGGGTGGACTAGCGGGGGGCCGTCAAGAGACCCAGTACTTC
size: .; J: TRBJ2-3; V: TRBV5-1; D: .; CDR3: CASSFSLRAARDTQYF; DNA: TGCGCCAGCAGCTTCTCATTGAGGGCAGCCCGAGATACGCAGTATTTT
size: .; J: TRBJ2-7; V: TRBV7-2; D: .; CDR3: CASSRLVGGSYEQYF; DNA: TGTGCCAGCAGCCGGCTAGTCGGAGGCTCCTACGAGCAGTACTTC
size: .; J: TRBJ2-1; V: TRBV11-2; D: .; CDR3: CASSTGQYSEQFF; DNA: TGTGCCAGCAGTACTGGACAGTACAGTGAGCAGTTCTTC
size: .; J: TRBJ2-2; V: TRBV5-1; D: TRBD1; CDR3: CASSFSGGAGTGELFF; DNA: TGCGCCAGCAGCTTCTCAGGGGGCGCGGGTACCGGGGAGCTGTTTTTT
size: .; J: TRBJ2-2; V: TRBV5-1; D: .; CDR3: CASTQQGRPGELFF; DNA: TGCGCCAGCACCCAACAGGGACGACCCGGGGAGCTGTTTTTT
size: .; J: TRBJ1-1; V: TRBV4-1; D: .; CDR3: CASSQVRGRSSGNTEAFF; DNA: TGCGCCAGCAGCCAAGTTCGGGGGCGGTCATCGGGGAACACTGAAGCTTTCTTT
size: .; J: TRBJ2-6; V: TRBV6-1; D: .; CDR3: CASSEAGSGANVLTF; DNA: TGTGCCAGCAGTGAAGCGGGCTCTGGGGCCAACGTCCTGACTTTC
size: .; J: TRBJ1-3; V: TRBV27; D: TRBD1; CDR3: CASRVTGAGNTIYF; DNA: TGTGCCAGCAGGGTGACAGGGGCGGGAAACACCATATATTTT
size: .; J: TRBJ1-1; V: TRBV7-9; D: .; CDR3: CASSLAPQGANTEAFF; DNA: TGTGCCAGCAGCTTAGCCCCCCAGGGCGCGAACACTGAAGCTTTCTTT
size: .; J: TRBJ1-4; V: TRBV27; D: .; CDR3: CASSLYRGAEEKLFF; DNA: TGTGCCAGCAGTTTATATCGGGGGGCAGAAGAAAAACTGTTTTTT
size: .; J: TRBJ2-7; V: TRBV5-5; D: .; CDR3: CASSLLLVAFYEQYF; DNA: TGTGCCAGCAGCTTGCTCTTAGTCGCATTCTACGAGCAGTACTTC
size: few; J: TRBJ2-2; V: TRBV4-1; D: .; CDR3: CASSQDPGARNTGELFF; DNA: TGCGCCAGCAGCCAAGATCCGGGGGCGCGGAACACCGGGGAGCTGTTTTTT
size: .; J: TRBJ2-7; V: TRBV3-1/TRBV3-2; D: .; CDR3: CASSRDFEQYF; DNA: TGTGCCAGCAGCCGCGATTTCGAGCAGTACTTC
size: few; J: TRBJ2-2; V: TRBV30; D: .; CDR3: CAWSVRGTFGGELFF; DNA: TGTGCCTGGAGTGTACGGGGAACATTCGGCGGGGAGCTGTTTTTT
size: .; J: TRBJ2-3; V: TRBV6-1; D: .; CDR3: CASSEAVGGPTDTQYF; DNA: TGTGCCAGCAGTGAAGCGGTGGGGGGGCCCACAGATACGCAGTATTTT
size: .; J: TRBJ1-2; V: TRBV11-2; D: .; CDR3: CASSKGWTYYSYTF; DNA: TGTGCCAGCAGCAAGGGCTGGACTTACTATAGCTACACCTTC
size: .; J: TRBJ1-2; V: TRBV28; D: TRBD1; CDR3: CASSSPGQGGSGYTF; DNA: TGTGCCAGCAGTTCCCCCGGACAGGGGGGAAGTGGCTACACCTTC
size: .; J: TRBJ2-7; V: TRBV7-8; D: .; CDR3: CASSLAGGYEQYF; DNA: TGTGCCAGCAGCTTAGCGGGGGGCTACGAGCAGTACTTC
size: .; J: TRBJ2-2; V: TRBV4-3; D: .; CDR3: CASSQDFSNTGELFF; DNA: TGCGCCAGCAGCCAAGATTTCTCGAACACCGGGGAGCTGTTTTTT
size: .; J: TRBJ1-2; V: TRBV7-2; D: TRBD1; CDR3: CASSLAGDREVLWRYTF; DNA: TGTGCCAGCAGCTTAGCGGGGGACAGGGAAGTACTATGGCGCTACACCTTC
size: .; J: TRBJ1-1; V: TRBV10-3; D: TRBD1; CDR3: CAISESGQGAGAFF; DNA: TGTGCCATCAGTGAGTCGGGACAGGGGGCCGGAGCTTTCTTT
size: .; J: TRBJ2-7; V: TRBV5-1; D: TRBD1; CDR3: CASSTGGPYEQYF; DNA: TGCGCCAGCAGCACAGGGGGGCCCTACGAGCAGTACTTC
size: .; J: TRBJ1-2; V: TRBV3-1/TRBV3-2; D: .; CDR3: CASSQADANYGYTF; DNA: TGTGCCAGCAGCCAGGCAGATGCTAACTATGGCTACACCTTC
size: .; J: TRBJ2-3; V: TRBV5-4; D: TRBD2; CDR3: CASSSLGGVDSSTDTQYF; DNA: TGTGCCAGCAGCTCCCTGGGGGGGGTGGATTCTAGCACAGATACGCAGTATTTT
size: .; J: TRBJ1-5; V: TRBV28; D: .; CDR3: CATQRGYNSNQPQHF; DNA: TGTGCCACCCAGCGCGGGTACAATAGCAATCAGCCCCAGCATTTT
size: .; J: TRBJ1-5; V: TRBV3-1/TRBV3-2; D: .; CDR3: CASSQEGSNQPQHF; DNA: TGTGCCAGCAGCCAAGAAGGGAGCAATCAGCCCCAGCATTTT
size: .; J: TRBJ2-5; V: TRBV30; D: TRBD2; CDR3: CAWSHGTSGEQETQYF; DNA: TGTGCCTGGAGCCATGGGACTAGCGGGGAGCAAGAGACCCAGTACTTC
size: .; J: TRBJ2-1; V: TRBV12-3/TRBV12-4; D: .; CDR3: CASSRDRNEQFF; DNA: TGTGCCAGCAGCCGCGACAGAAATGAGCAGTTCTTC
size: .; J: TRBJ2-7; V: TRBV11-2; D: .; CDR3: CASSLALGATYEQYF; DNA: TGTGCCAGCAGCTTAGCCCTGGGGGCGACCTACGAGCAGTACTTC
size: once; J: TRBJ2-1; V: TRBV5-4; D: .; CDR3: CASSPRTGLNEQFF; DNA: TGTGCCAGCAGCCCCCGGACGGGGCTCAATGAGCAGTTCTTC
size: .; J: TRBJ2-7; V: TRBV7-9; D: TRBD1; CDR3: CASSLDGQGVYEQYF; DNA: TGTGCCAGCAGCTTAGATGGACAGGGGGTGTACGAGCAGTACTTC
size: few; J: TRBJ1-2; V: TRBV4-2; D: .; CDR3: CASSQVGSEINYGYTF; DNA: TGTGCCAGCAGCCAAGTAGGGAGTGAGATTAACTATGGCTACACCTTC
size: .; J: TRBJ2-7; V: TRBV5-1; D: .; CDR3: CASSLGLFSYEQYF; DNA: TGCGCCAGCAGCTTGGGACTCTTCTCCTACGAGCAGTACTTC
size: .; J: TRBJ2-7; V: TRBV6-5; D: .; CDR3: CASINLQGYEQYF; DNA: TGTGCCAGCATCAATCTACAGGGCTACGAGCAGTACTTC